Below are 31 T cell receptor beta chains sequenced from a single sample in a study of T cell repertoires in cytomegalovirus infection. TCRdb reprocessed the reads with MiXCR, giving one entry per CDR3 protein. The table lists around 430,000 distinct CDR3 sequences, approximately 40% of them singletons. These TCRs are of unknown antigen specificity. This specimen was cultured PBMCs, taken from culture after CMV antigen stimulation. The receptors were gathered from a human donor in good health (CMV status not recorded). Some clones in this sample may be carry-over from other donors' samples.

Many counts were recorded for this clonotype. CDR3 in amino acids: CASSSDRAGNTIYF. CDR3 coding DNA: TGTGCCAGCAGCTCCGACAGGGCTGGAAACACCATATATTTT. The J gene is TRBJ1-3, the V gene TRBV7-2; 7 positions agree with TRBD1. Germline assignment: CDR1 SGHTA and CDR2 FQGNSA. The CDR3 covers 14 residues. Unmatched junction bases numbered 2, after V lost 4 bases and J lost 2 bases.

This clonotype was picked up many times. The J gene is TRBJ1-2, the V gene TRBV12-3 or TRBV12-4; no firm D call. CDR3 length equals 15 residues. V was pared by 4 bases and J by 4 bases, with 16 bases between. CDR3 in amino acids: CASSSQVSGRYGYTF. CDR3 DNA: TGTGCCAGCAGTTCCCAGGTCTCCGGGCGCTATGGCTACACCTTC.

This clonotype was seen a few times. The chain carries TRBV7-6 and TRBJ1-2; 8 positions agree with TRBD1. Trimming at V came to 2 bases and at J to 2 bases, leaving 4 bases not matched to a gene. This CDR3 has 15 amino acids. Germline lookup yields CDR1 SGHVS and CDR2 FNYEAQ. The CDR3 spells CASSLTAGGNYGYTF. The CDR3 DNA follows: TGTGCCAGCAGCTTAACGGCAGGGGGCAACTATGGCTACACCTTC.

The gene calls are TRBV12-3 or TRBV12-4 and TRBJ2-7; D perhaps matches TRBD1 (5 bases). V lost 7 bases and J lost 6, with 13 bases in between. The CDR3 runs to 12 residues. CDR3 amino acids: CASKRQGGEQYF. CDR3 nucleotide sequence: TGTGCCAGCAAGAGGCAGGGTGGCGAGCAGTACTTC.

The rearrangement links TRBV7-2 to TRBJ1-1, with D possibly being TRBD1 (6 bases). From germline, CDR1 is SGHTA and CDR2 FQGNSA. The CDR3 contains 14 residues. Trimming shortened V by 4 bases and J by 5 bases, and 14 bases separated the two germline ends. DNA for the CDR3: TGTGCCAGCAGCTATACAGGGAGTCGGACTGAAGCTTTCTTT. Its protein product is CASSYTGSRTEAFF.

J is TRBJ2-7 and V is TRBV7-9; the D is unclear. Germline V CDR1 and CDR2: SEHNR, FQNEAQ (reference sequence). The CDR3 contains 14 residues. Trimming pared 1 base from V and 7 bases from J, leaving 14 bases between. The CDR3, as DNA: TGTGCCAGCAGCTTAGAGGTCGGCACTGGTGAGCAGTACTTC. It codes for CASSLEVGTGEQYF.

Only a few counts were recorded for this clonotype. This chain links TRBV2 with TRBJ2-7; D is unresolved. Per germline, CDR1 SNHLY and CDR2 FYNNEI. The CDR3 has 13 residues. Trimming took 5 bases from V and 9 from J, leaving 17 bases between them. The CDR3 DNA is TGTGCCAGCAGTACACTAATGCGTGGTGGGCAGTACTTC. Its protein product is CASSTLMRGGQYF.

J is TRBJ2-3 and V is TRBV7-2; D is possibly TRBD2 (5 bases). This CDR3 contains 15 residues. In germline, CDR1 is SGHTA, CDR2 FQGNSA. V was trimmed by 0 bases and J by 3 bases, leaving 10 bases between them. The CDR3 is CASSLARGDTDTQYF. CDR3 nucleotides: TGTGCCAGCAGCTTAGCCCGGGGAGATACAGATACGCAGTATTTT.

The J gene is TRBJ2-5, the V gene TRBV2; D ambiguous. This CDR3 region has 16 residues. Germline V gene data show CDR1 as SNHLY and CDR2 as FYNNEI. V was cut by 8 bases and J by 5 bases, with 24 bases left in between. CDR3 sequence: CASSAPLKDPFETQYF. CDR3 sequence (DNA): TGTGCCAGCTCTGCTCCCCTTAAAGACCCCTTTGAGACCCAGTACTTC.

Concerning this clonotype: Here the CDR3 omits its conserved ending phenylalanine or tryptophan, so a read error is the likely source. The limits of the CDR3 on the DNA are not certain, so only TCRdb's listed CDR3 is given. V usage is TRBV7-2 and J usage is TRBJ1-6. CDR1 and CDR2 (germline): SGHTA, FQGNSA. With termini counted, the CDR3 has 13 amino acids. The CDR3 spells CASSLGPGTSPSV.

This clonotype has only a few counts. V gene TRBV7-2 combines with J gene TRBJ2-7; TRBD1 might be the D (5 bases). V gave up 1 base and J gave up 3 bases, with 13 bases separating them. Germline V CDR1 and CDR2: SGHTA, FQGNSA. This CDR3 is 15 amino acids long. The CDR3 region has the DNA TGTGCCAGCAGCTTAGGTCAGGGAATTGGCTACGAGCAGTACTTC. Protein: CASSLGQGIGYEQYF.

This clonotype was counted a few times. The CDR3: CATDGGIHGYTF. The CDR3 coding sequence is TGTGCCACGGATGGGGGGATCCATGGCTACACCTTC. The chain carries TRBV28 and TRBJ1-2, with D possibly TRBD1 on 5 matching bases. V was shortened by 10 bases and J by 6 bases, with 15 bases between the two germline ends. This CDR3 contains 12 residues. Germline V gives CDR1 MDHEN, CDR2 SYDVKM.

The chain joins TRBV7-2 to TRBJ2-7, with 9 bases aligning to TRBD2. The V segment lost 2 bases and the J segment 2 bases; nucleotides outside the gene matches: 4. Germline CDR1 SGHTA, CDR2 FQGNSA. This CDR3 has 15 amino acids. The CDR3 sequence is CASSLPSGNPYEQYF. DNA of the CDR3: TGTGCCAGCAGCTTACCTAGCGGGAACCCCTACGAGCAGTACTTC. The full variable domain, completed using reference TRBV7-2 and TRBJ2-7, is GAGVSQSPSNKVTEKGKDVELRCDPISGHTALYWYRQSLGQGLEFLIYFQGNSAPDKSGLPSDRFSAERTGGSVSTLTIQRTQQEDSAVYLCASSLPSGNPYEQYFGPGTRLTVT.

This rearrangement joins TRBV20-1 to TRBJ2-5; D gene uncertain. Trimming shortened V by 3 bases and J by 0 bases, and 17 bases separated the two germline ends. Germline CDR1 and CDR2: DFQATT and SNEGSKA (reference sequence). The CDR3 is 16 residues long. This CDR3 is CSASLGPTLNQETQYF. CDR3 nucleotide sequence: TGCAGTGCTAGTCTCGGCCCGACCTTGAACCAAGAGACCCAGTACTTC.

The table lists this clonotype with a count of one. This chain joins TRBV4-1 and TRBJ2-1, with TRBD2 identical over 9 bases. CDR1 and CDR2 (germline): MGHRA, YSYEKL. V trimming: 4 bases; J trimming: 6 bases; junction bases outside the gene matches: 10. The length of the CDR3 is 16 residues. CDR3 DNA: TGCGCCAGCAGCCTAACCAGGGGTAGCGGGAGCAATGAGCAGTTCTTC. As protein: CASSLTRGSGSNEQFF.

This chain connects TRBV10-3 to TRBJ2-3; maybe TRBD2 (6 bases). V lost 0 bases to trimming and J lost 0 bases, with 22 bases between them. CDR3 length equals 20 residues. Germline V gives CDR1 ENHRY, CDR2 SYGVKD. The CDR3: CAISESFGRESHLSTDTQYF. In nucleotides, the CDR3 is TGTGCCATCAGTGAGTCGTTTGGTCGGGAGTCCCACCTCAGCACAGATACGCAGTATTTT.

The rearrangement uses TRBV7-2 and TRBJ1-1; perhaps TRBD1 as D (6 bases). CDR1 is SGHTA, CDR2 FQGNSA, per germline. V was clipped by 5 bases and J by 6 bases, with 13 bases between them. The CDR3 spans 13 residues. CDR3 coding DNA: TGTGCCAGCAGCGGACAGAAAGGCCCTGAAGCTTTCTTT. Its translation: CASSGQKGPEAFF.

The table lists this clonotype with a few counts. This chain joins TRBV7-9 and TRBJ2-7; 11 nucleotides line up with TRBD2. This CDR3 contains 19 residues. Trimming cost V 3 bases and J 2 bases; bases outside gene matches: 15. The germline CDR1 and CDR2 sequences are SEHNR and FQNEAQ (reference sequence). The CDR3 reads CASSLTLAGGRVGAYEQYF. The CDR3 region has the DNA TGTGCCAGCAGCTTGACCCTAGCGGGAGGAAGAGTCGGGGCCTACGAGCAGTACTTC.

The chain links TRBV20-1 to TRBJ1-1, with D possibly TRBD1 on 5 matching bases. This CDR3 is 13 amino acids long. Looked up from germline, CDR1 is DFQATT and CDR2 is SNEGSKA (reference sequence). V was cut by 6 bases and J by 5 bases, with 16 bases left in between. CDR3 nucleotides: TGCAGTGCCCCTCAAGGGGCGAGGACTGAAGCTTTCTTT. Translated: CSAPQGARTEAFF.

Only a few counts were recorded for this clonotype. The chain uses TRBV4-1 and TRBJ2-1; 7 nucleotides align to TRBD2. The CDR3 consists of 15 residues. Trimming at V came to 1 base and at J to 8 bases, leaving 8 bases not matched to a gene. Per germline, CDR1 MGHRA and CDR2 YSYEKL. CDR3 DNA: TGCGCCAGCAGCCAAGGAGCGGGGCCATTGGATGAGCAGTTCTTC. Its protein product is CASSQGAGPLDEQFF.

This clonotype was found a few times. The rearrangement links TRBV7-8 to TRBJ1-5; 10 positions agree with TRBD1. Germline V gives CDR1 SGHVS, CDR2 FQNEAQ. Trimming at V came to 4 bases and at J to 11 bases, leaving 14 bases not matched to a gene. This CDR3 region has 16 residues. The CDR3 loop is CASSSSGGTGAQAQHF. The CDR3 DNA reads TGTGCCAGCAGCTCCTCTGGCGGGACAGGGGCCCAGGCCCAGCATTTT.

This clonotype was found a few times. The CDR3 bases are TGTGCCAGCAGCTTGGTTAGCAAAGAGACCCAGTACTTC. It yields the protein CASSLVSKETQYF. The rearrangement links TRBV7-2 to TRBJ2-5; D gene ambiguous. Trimming took off 3 bases at V and 3 bases at J, with 8 bases between the two ends. CDR3 size: 13 residues. The V gene's germline CDR1 is SGHTA and CDR2 FQGNSA.

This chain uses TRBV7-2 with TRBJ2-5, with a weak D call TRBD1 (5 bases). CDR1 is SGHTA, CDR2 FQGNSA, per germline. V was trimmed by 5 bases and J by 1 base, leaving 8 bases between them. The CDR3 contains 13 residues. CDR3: CASSRQFQETQYF. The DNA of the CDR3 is TGTGCCAGCAGCCGACAGTTCCAAGAGACCCAGTACTTC.

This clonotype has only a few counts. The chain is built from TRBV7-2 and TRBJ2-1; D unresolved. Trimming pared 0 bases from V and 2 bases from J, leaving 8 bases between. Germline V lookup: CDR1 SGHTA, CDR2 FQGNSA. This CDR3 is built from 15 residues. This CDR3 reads CASSLAQIAYNEQFF. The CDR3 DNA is TGTGCCAGCAGCTTAGCTCAGATCGCCTACAATGAGCAGTTCTTC.

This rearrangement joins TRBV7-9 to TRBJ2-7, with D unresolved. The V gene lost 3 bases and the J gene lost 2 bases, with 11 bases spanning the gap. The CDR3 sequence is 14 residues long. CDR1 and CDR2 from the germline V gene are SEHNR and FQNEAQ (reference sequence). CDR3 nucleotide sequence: TGTGCCAGCAGCTTCTCTGACTCCCCCTACGAGCAGTACTTC. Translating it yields CASSFSDSPYEQYF.

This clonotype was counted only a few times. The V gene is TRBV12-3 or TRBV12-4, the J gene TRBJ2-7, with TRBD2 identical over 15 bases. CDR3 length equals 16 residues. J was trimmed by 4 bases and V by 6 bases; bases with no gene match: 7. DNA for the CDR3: TGTGCCAGCAGCCCGCCCGGGACTAGCGGGAGGTACGAGCAGTACTTC. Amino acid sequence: CASSPPGTSGRYEQYF.

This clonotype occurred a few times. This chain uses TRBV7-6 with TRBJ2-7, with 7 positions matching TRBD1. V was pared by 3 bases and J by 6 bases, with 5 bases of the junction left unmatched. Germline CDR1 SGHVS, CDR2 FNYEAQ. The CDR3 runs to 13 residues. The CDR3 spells CASSFTGVSEQYF. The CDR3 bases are TGTGCCAGCAGCTTCACAGGGGTTTCCGAGCAGTACTTC.

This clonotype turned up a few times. The CDR3 DNA is TGTGCCATCAGTGTGGGACAGGCTAACTATGGCTACACCTTC. It specifies CAISVGQANYGYTF. The chain employs TRBV10-3 and TRBJ1-2; TRBD1 matches at 8 bases. Germline-derived CDR1 and CDR2 are ENHRY and SYGVKD. V lost 4 bases to trimming and J lost 0 bases; unmatched junction nucleotides: 1. The CDR3 covers 14 residues.

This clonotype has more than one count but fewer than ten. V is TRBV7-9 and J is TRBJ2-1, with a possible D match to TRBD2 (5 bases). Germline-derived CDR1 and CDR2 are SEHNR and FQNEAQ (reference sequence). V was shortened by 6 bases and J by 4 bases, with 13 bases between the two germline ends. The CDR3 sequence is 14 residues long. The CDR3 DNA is TGTGCCAGCAGAAAAGTCGGGGAGTACAATGAGCAGTTCTTC. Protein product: CASRKVGEYNEQFF.

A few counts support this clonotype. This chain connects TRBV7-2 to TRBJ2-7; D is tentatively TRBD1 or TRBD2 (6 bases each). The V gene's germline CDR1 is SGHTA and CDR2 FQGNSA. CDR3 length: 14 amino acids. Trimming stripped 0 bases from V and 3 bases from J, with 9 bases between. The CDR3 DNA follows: TGTGCCAGCAGCTTAGCGGGGGGCCACTACGAGCAGTACTTC. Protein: CASSLAGGHYEQYF.

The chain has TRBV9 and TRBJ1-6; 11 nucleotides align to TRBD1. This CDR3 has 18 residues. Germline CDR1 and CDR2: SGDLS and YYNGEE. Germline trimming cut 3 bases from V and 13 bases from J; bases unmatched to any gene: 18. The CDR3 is CASSGGQGAPLTGEPLHF. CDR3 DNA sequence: TGTGCCAGCAGCGGAGGACAGGGGGCGCCGCTCACGGGAGAGCCCCTCCACTTT.